This T cell receptor beta chain stems from a study of blood T cell repertoires in COVID-19. Study in general: Samples taken during acute and convalescent COVID-19 were collected in the United States, Italy and Spain. PBMCs, B-cell-depleted T cells, or T cells were the source of the cDNA or gDNA that made up the material.

Original analysis: Nucleated cell counts were estimated from reference gene primer amplification. Some clones are missing from TCRdb's copy, which holds only in-frame ones; the method was immunoSEQ multiplex PCR. For V, J and clone size, that table is used; D and trimming come from the DNA. The sample consists of approximately 150,000 clones, approximately 88% of them appearing once. The sample consisted of peripheral blood. The source is a woman of 80 years or more with acute or convalescent COVID-19.

The CDR3 protein is CASSLEVQGAVGGYTF. For the CDR3, the DNA is TGTGCCAGCAGCTTAGAGGTGCAGGGGGCTGTTGGTGGCTACACCTTC. The chain joins TRBV7-8 to TRBJ1-2; 8 positions match TRBD1. The CDR3 runs to 16 residues. The germline CDR1 and CDR2 sequences are SGHVS and FQNEAQ. Trimming removed 1 base from V and 7 bases from J; junction bases left unmatched: 11.